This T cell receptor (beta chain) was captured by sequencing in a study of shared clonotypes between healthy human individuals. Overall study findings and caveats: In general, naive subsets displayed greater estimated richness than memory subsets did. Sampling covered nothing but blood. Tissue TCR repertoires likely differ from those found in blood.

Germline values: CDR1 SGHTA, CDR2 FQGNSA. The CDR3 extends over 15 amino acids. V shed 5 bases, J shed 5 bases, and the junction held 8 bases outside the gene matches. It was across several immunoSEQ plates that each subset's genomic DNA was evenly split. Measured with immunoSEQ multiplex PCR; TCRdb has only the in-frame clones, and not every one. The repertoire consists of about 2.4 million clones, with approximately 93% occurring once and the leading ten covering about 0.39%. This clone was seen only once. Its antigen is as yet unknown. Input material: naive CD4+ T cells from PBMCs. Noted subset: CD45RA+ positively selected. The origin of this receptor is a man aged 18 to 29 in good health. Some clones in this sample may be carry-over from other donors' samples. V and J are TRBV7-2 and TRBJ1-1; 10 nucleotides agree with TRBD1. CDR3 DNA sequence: TGTGCCAGCAGCGTAACGACAGGGGGCAGGACTGAAGCTTTCTTT. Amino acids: CASSVTTGGRTEAFF.